This T cell receptor beta chain was observed in a study of blood T cells in healthy people across ages. Study-wide context: About one barcoded beta molecule per two T cells was captured by template switching.

With a J-beta primer mix and a sample-barcoded 5' primer, a second PCR ran about 7 to 12 cycles. Via MiXCR, TCRdb re-called the 5' RACE reads, giving one row per CDR3 protein. The data contain 1,500,000 or so distinct CDR3 sequences, around 59% of them singletons. Samples had at least 6 million PBMCs isolated from them. From germline, CDR1 is SGHRS and CDR2 YFSETQ. The CDR3 length is 15 residues. Deletions cut 2 bases from V and 3 bases from J, with 14 bases between. This TCR was recovered from a man between 18 and 35 years old in good health. This chain uses TRBV5-1 with TRBJ2-5; D is possibly TRBD2 (6 bases). The sequencing sample was made of blood. This chain's CDR3 is CASSLGTLFEETQYF. The CDR3 nucleotides read TGCGCCAGCAGCTTAGGGACTCTCTTTGAAGAGACCCAGTACTTC.